Listed below are T cell receptor beta chains from one sample, sequenced in a study of cytomegalovirus exposure and HLA in healthy donors. Sequencing was performed with immunoSEQ multiplex PCR; in TCRdb, only in-frame clones are kept and a portion is missing. The table has tens of thousands of clones, around 83% seen once; the top ten hold approximately 4%. Material for sequencing was PBMCs. The receptors shown here come from a woman aged 18-30 years in good health and CMV-seronegative. CDR3s include the opening cysteine and the closing phenylalanine or tryptophan. A D gene is named only where the DNA matches it firmly. Size tells how often a clone was seen (once, few, many) or the class of an expanded clone, and some rows leave it out.

TRBJ2-2 | NA | TRBD1 | TRBV25-1 | TGTGCCAGCAGTGGGGACAGGGGTCGGAACACCGGGGAGCTGTTTTTT | CASSGDRGRNTGELFF
TRBJ1-1 | NA | TRBD1 | TRBV6-1 | TGTGCCAGCAGTCGGACAGGGTCGAGTGGGGCTTTCTTT | CASSRTGSSGAFF
TRBJ2-5 | NA | TRBD1 | TRBV9 | TGTGCCAGCAGCCAGCTGTCGGGACAGGAGGAGACCCAGTACTTC | CASSQLSGQEETQYF
TRBJ2-3 | NA | NA | TRBV9 | TGTGCCAGCAATCAGGGGTGGGGCACAGATACGCAGTATTTT | CASNQGWGTDTQYF
TRBJ1-2 | NA | NA | TRBV5-6 | TGTGCCAGCAGCTTGAACCAGGATGGCTACACCTTC | CASSLNQDGYTF
TRBJ2-1 | NA | NA | TRBV11-2 | TGTGCCAGCAGCTTAGTAGGGAGAAACAATGAGCAGTTCTTC | CASSLVGRNNEQFF
TRBJ2-1 | NA | NA | TRBV6-1 | TGTGCCAGCAGTGAAGAGCAGCGTGAGCAGTTCTTC | CASSEEQREQFF
TRBJ2-1 | few | TRBD2 | TRBV18 | TGTGCCAGCTCACCACCGACTAGCGTTGAGCAGTTCTTC | CASSPPTSVEQFF
TRBJ2-7 | NA | NA | TRBV5-1 | TGCGCCAGCAGCGTTGGACCGGGGGTAAACTACGAGCAGTACTTC | CASSVGPGVNYEQYF
TRBJ1-1 | medium-sized | NA | TRBV6-8 | TGTGCCAGCAGTTACCTCTACCTCGGCAACTTGACAGGCGCGGTCCCAATAATGAACACTGAAGCTTTCTTT | CASSYLYLGNLTGAVPIMNTEAFF
TRBJ2-1 | NA | TRBD2 | TRBV19 | TGCGCCAGTAGTATTCGTAGCGGGACATACAATGAGCAGTTCTTC | CASSIRSGTYNEQFF
TRBJ2-2 | NA | TRBD2 | TRBV6-4 | TGTGCCAGCAGTGCTAGCGGGGACACCGGGGAGCTGTTTTTT | CASSASGDTGELFF
TRBJ2-5 | NA | NA | TRBV7-2 | TGTGCCAGCAGCATCCTGGGGGGTAGGGAGACCCAGTACTTC | CASSILGGRETQYF
TRBJ2-7 | once | TRBD1 | TRBV7-9 | TGTGCCAGCAGCTTCGACAGGGTAACTCCCTACGAGCAGTACTTC | CASSFDRVTPYEQYF
TRBJ2-5 | once | TRBD2 | TRBV9 | TGTGCCAGCAGCGCAGGAGGAGCGGGAGATTGGGAGACCCAGTACTTC | CASSAGGAGDWETQYF
TRBJ1-2 | NA | NA | TRBV7-2 | TGTGCCAGCAGCTTCGACACTAACTATGGCTACACCTTC | CASSFDTNYGYTF